This T cell receptor (beta chain) was documented in a study of STAT3 mutations in large granular lymphocyte leukemia. Overall study: Roughly half of the longitudinally sequenced T-LGLL patients carried detectable canonical activating STAT3 mutations. General study findings and limits: All newly emerging clones after therapy were STAT3 wild type. No sample exists from the first appearance of each clone. In T-cell large granular lymphocyte leukemia, about half of patients showed multiple immunodominant subclonotypes. Differing intervals and regimens complicate linking therapy response to clone burden.

Only in-frame clones appear in the TCRdb table, and some are missing; sequencing was by immunoSEQ multiplex PCR. This table has approximately 9,100 clones, roughly 90% appearing once. Remarks on this clone: Antigen specificity is unknown.

From germline, CDR1 is MGHRA and CDR2 YSYEKL. This CDR3 has 13 amino acids. V was pared by 8 bases and J by 8 bases, with 15 bases between. This TCR was sampled from a man aged 55 to 69 with T-cell large granular lymphocyte leukemia. Some clones in this sample may be carry-over from other donors' samples. The chain recombines TRBV4-1 with TRBJ1-4; D possibly corresponds to TRBD1 (5 bases). The sequencing input was peripheral blood mononuclear cells. CDR3 in amino acids: CASGTLIGEKLFF. For the CDR3, the DNA is TGCGCCAGCGGGACGCTCATCGGGGAAAAACTGTTTTTT.